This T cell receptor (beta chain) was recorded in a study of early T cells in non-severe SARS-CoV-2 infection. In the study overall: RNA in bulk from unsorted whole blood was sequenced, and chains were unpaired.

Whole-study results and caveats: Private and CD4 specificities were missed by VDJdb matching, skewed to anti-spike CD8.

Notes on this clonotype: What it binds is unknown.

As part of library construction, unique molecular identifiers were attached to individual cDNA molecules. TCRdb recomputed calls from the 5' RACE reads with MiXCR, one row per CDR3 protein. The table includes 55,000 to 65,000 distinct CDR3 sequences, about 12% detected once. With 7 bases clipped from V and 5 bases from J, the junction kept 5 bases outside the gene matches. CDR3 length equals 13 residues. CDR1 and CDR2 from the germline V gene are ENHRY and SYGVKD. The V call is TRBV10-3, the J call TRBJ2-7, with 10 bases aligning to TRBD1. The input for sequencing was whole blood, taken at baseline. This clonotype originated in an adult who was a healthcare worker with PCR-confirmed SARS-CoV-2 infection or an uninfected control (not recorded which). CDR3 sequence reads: CAIKRDRGNEQYF. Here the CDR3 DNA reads TGTGCCATCAAAAGGGACAGGGGAAACGAGCAGTACTTC.